The entry below gives a single T cell receptor (beta chain) sequence along with its context. What this receptor recognizes is not known. No base quality values were provided; no much bigger clone lies one nucleotide off. Instrument on record: Illumina HiSeq 2500. Quantitative 5'-RACE with molecular barcodes was used to prepare TCR beta libraries. On the authors' methods: A new computational method based on a probabilistic model of VDJ rearrangement was used to identify disease-linked TCR variants. TCRdb cleaned the public reads at Q25 with fastp, built clones with MiXCR and kept in-frame beta chains. Rows are combined by CDR3 protein, so each entry shows the most common genes and DNA. The V and J calls were determined by TCRdb, not by the authors. For this sample there are 300,000 to 400,000 distinct CDR3 sequences; around 24% appear just once. Approximately 16% of the sample lies in the top ten. This sample was included in a study of CD8 T cells in ankylosing spondylitis (TCRdb year 2017). Turning to the overall study: The study set out to find disease-linked TCR variants by profiling T cell receptor beta repertoires in ankylosing spondylitis patients and healthy donors. Peripheral blood was sampled, and synovial fluid was additionally collected from ankylosing spondylitis patients. The whole study cohort included roughly 110 healthy donors and some 27 ankylosing spondylitis patients. Overall study outcomes, separate from this receptor: The disease-linked clones had a CD8+ phenotype and were found at relatively low frequencies in peripheral blood. Significant enrichment of the disease-linked clones was reported in matched synovial fluid samples from ankylosing spondylitis patients. A TCR beta motif made up of under ten highly homologous amino acid variants appeared to be characteristic of blood from ankylosing spondylitis patients. Some TCR beta motif variants had previously been reported in synovial fluid and blood of reactive arthritis patients, which suggested common disease-initiation mechanisms.

The sequencing input was blood, either unsorted or a sorted T cell fraction (not recorded which). The clonotype was recovered from a male donor with ankylosing spondylitis.

The DNA reads as follows: TGTGCCAGCGGCCACACAGGGGATAGTCAGCCCCAGCATTTT. Its protein reads: CASGHTGDSQPQHF. Here the chain combines TRBV6-1 and TRBJ1-5, with 7 junctional bases fitting TRBD1. V lost 8 bases and J lost 6 bases, and the count of bases not matched to a germline gene is 10. The cysteine opens and the phenylalanine closes a CDR3 of 14 amino acids. Solely the CDR3 DNA is kept, with 42 bases framed from the first base. CDR1 MNHNS and CDR2 SASEGT are derived from the germline V gene.